This TCR beta chain appears in the sequencing data of a study of CD8+ T cells in alopecia areata. Whole-study context: Twice a day, 5 to 10 mg of oral tofacitinib was administered to treated patients.

Treatment reported: oral pan-JAK inhibitor, 5-10 mg twice daily. CDR3 size: 15 residues. V lost 7 bases and J lost 0; bases outside the gene matches: 3. The germline V gene has CDR1 LNHNV and CDR2 YYDKDF (reference sequence). Concerning this clone: The antigen is undetermined.

The study's findings and limits: Normal scalp had lower clonality than lesional scalp, with alopecia totalis/universalis lesions showing this most strongly. Whereas mice showed it more clearly, TCR sharing across patients was murkier, possibly because of HLA. There was only one nonresponder, so it was unclear how baseline CD8+ expansion relates to response.

RNA extraction and reverse transcription yielded cDNA as sequencing template. Using immunoSEQ multiplex PCR, the repertoire was profiled, and TCRdb retains in-frame clones only, with some absent. The repertoire includes roughly 200,000 clones, around 60% of them detected once, and roughly 12% sits in the top ten. V gene TRBV15 combines with J gene TRBJ2-3; 11 bases are a match to TRBD2. Sample: CD8+ T cells sorted from blood, taken at week 24, from a patient treated with tofacitinib. This sequence originates from a human donor with alopecia areata. The CDR3 bases are TGTGCCACCACCGCTAGCGGGGGGAGCACAGATACGCAGTATTTT. Encoded protein: CATTASGGSTDTQYF.